This T cell receptor beta chain was recovered during a study of T cell responses to AZD1222 COVID-19 vaccine. Study information: Pooling covered second doses at about 4 or about 12 weeks. Study outcomes and limitations: Donors were mostly white British, more females; clonal diversity possibly underestimated.

Of note for this clone: As yet, its antigen is unknown.

The J segment lost 4 bases and the V segment lost 1 base, leaving 11 bases of the junction unmatched. Germline CDR1 and CDR2: SGHDT and YYEEEE. The CDR3 spans 18 residues. Libraries were prepared by immunoSEQ multiplex PCR; TCRdb keeps only in-frame clonotypes and omits some of them. The repertoire consists of roughly 120,000 clones, with around 89% occurring once and the leading ten covering about 5%. This TCR was sampled from an adult in good health. The gene calls are TRBV5-6 and TRBJ2-3; 11 bases agree with TRBD2. The sample was peripheral blood, taken on day 0 of AZD1222 vaccination. The CDR3 nucleotides read TGTGCCAGCAGCTTGCAACTAGCGGGGGACTTCGATTCAGATACGCAGTATTTT. It is translated as CASSLQLAGDFDSDTQYF.